A single T cell receptor (beta chain) is shown here with its context. Its antigen is unknown. The sample is drawn from a study of shared clonotypes between healthy human individuals. Whole-study findings and limits: Rarefaction showed that sequencing of sorted subsets was incomplete (despite large depth).

In the authors' methods: ImmunoSEQ only sent back junction sequences with no quality scores, so filtering was done differently. Assay: immunoSEQ multiplex PCR; the TCRdb copy retains only in-frame clones and omits some. V and J calls plus clone size are reproduced from that table; the DNA served to infer D and trimming. There are a few million clones in the sample; approximately 95% occur only once, and around 0.4% lies in the top ten. Trimming removed 5 bases from V and 0 bases from J, with 14 bases in between. This CDR3 region has 15 residues. Germline assignment: CDR1 LNHDA and CDR2 SQIVND (reference sequence).

The source of this sequence is a man aged 18 to 30 in good health. Some clones in this sample may be carry-over from other donors' samples. What was sequenced was naive CD4+ T cells from PBMCs. The subset is: CD45RA+ positively selected. The J gene is TRBJ2-7, the V gene TRBV19, with D possibly TRBD1 on 6 matching bases. This CDR3 is CASSLQGYSSYEQYF. DNA of the CDR3: TGTGCCAGTAGTCTACAGGGTTATAGCTCCTACGAGCAGTACTTC. Full variable domain (remainder filled in from reference TRBV19 and TRBJ2-7): DGGITQSPKYLFRKEGQNVTLSCEQNLNHDAMYWYRQDPGQGLRLIYYSQIVNDFQKGDIAEGYSVSREKKESFPLTVTSAQKNPTAFYLCASSLQGYSSYEQYFGPGTRLTVT.